The 31 T cell receptor beta chains in this list originate from one sample, sequenced in a study of T-cell memory formation after mild COVID-19. TCRdb recomputed calls from the 5' RACE reads with MiXCR, one row per CDR3 protein. The data show around 370,000 distinct CDR3 sequences, 21% seen once. The source material was PBMCs or a T cell subset sorted from them (not recorded which). These receptors all come from an adult woman who had mild COVID-19 (a few samples of this study predate the infection). Cell type and time point are not known.

In this sample, this clonotype turned up a few times. The V call is TRBV5-5, the J call TRBJ1-2; tentative D call: TRBD1 (6 bases). Germline V lookup: CDR1 SGHKS, CDR2 YYEKEE (reference sequence). V lost 0 bases, J lost 6 bases, and 12 bases lay in between. CDR3 size: 14 residues. The CDR3 region has the DNA TGTGCCAGCAGCTTGGTCCCCAGGGGAGATGGCTACACCTTC. It specifies CASSLVPRGDGYTF.

CDR3 region: CSAHPPGRDGIQYF. In DNA form, the CDR3 reads TGCAGTGCACATCCCCCGGGGAGGGACGGCATTCAGTACTTC. The chain is built from TRBV20-1 and TRBJ2-4; 7 positions match TRBD2. CDR3 length: 14 amino acids. The junction had 14 bases not matched to a gene; V was cut back by 6 bases and J by 9 bases. The V gene's germline CDR1 is DFQATT and CDR2 SNEGSKA (reference sequence).

This clonotype was observed a single time. This sequence joins TRBV20-1 and TRBJ1-2, with TRBD1 matching over 9 bases. Germline V gives CDR1 DFQATT, CDR2 SNEGSKA (reference sequence). The trim removed 3 bases at V and 4 bases at J, leaving 6 bases unmatched. The length of the CDR3 is 14 residues. The CDR3 coding sequence is TGCAGTGCTAGCGGGACAGGGACAAGCTATGGCTACACCTTC. This sequence encodes CSASGTGTSYGYTF.

This clonotype was recorded a few times. The gene calls are TRBV7-9 and TRBJ2-3; D gene ambiguous. CDR1 and CDR2 (germline): SEHNR, FQNEAQ (reference sequence). This CDR3 region has 14 residues. V was pared by 5 bases and J by 0 bases, with 9 bases between. The CDR3 loop is CASSLQPSTDTQYF. The CDR3 DNA follows: TGTGCCAGCAGCCTCCAGCCTAGCACAGATACGCAGTATTTT.

This clonotype has just a few counts. The genes are TRBV18 and TRBJ2-7, with 8 bases lining up with TRBD2. Germline V lookup: CDR1 KGHSH, CDR2 LQKENI. The CDR3 is 15 amino acids. Germline trimming cut 3 bases from V and 7 bases from J; bases unmatched to any gene: 11. The CDR3 is CASSPISGEVNEQYF. Written as DNA, the CDR3 is TGTGCCAGCTCACCGATTAGCGGGGAGGTAAATGAGCAGTACTTC.

This clonotype has just a few counts. The rearrangement uses TRBV11-3 and TRBJ2-1; D possibly corresponds to TRBD2 (7 bases). The germline CDR1 and CDR2 sequences are SGHNT and YENEEA. The V gene lost 5 bases and the J gene lost 3 bases, with 14 bases spanning the gap. The CDR3 consists of 15 residues. CDR3 amino acids: CASSLGASGYNEQFF. CDR3 bases: TGTGCCAGCAGCCTGGGGGCTAGCGGCTACAATGAGCAGTTCTTC. The full variable domain, with the rest looked up from reference TRBV11-3 and TRBJ2-1, is EAGVVQSPRYKIIEKKQPVAFWCNPISGHNTLYWYLQNLGQGPELLIRYENEEAVDDSQLPKDRFSAERLKGVDSTLKIQPAELGDSAVYLCASSLGASGYNEQFFGPGTRLTVL.

This clonotype occurred a few times. The chain combines TRBV27 with TRBJ2-1, with 9 bases identical to TRBD2. CDR3 size: 15 residues. Germline trimming cut 5 bases from V and 4 bases from J; bases unmatched to any gene: 6. Germline V gives CDR1 MNHEY, CDR2 SMNVEV (reference sequence). CDR3 sequence (DNA): TGTGCCAGCAGTATCCCTAGCGGGGAGTACAATGAGCAGTTCTTC. This translates into CASSIPSGEYNEQFF.

The V call is TRBV7-9, the J call TRBJ1-2; 11 bases agree with TRBD1. Germline values: CDR1 SEHNR, CDR2 FQNEAQ (reference sequence). V trimming: 8 bases; J trimming: 3 bases; junction bases outside the gene matches: 8. The CDR3 covers 15 residues. The CDR3: CASYGTGGPHYGYTF. The CDR3 nucleotides are TGTGCCAGCTACGGGACAGGGGGTCCGCACTATGGCTACACCTTC.

The CDR3 DNA sequence: TGTGCCAGCAGCCGACGGACAGGGATTAACTATGGCTACACCTTC. It translates to CASSRRTGINYGYTF. This chain links TRBV14 with TRBJ1-2, with 8 bases identical to TRBD1. V lost 4 bases, J lost 1 base, and 5 bases stayed unmatched. Germline V lookup: CDR1 SGHDN, CDR2 FVKESK. CDR3 length equals 15 residues. Filled out from reference TRBV14 and TRBJ1-2, the complete variable domain reads EAGVTQFPSHSVIEKGQTVTLRCDPISGHDNLYWYRRVMGKEIKFLLHFVKESKQDESGMPNNRFLAERTGGTYSTLKVQPAELEDSGVYFCASSRRTGINYGYTFGSGTRLTVV.

This clonotype was detected only a few times. The genes are TRBV5-1 and TRBJ2-1; TRBD1 aligns across 7 bases. Germline CDR1 reads SGHRS; CDR2 reads YFSETQ. V gave up 2 bases and J gave up 2 bases; unmatched junction bases: 10. The CDR3 covers 17 residues. The CDR3 DNA follows: TGCGCCAGCAGCTTTGGCGCCTCAGGGGGACCCTACAATGAGCAGTTCTTC. Translating gives CASSFGASGGPYNEQFF.

This clonotype has a handful of counts. The chain employs TRBV5-5 and TRBJ2-7, with 7 nucleotides matching TRBD1. The CDR3 length is 14 residues. Germline CDR1 reads SGHKS; CDR2 reads YYEKEE (reference sequence). V was pared by 3 bases and J by 6 bases, with 9 bases of the junction left unmatched. For the CDR3, the DNA is TGTGCCAGCAGCTCCCACAGGGGACCCGGCGAGCAGTACTTC. Its protein is CASSSHRGPGEQYF. Drawing the rest from reference TRBV5-5 and TRBJ2-7, the complete variable domain is DAGVTQSPTHLIKTRGQQVTLRCSPISGHKSVSWYQQVLGQGPQFIFQYYEKEERGRGNFPDRFSARQFPNYSSELNVNALLLGDSALYLCASSSHRGPGEQYFGPGTRLTVT.

V gene TRBV15 combines with J gene TRBJ2-4; 8 positions agree with TRBD2. The germline gives CDR1 LNHNV, CDR2 YYDKDF (reference sequence). The CDR3 totals 16 residues. Germline trimming cut 6 bases from V and 2 bases from J; bases unmatched to any gene: 9. The CDR3 spells CATSHGPGGTKNIQYF. CDR3 nucleotides: TGTGCCACCAGTCACGGTCCGGGGGGGACCAAAAACATTCAGTACTTC.

This clonotype was detected ten times or more. The chain couples TRBV7-9 to TRBJ2-7; TRBD1 is a possible D gene (6 bases). This CDR3 spans 14 amino acids. V lost 1 base, J lost 5 bases, and 12 bases lay in between. CDR1 and CDR2 from the germline V gene are SEHNR and FQNEAQ (reference sequence). In nucleotides, the CDR3 is TGTGCCAGCAGCTTAGTGACAGGCCTAGACGAGCAGTACTTC. As protein: CASSLVTGLDEQYF.

The gene calls are TRBV12-3 or TRBV12-4 and TRBJ1-1; the D is unclear. The ends were cut back, 3 bases at V and 1 base at J, with 9 bases in the middle. The CDR3 loop spans 14 amino acids. CDR3 region: CASSFKTANTEAFF. CDR3 DNA sequence: TGTGCCAGCAGTTTTAAGACGGCGAACACTGAAGCTTTCTTT.

This clonotype was picked up a small number of times. This chain links TRBV10-3 with TRBJ1-1, with TRBD1 matching 7 bases. V shed 5 bases and J 5 bases; nucleotides not matched to a gene: 5. Germline V gene data show CDR1 as ENHRY and CDR2 as SYGVKD. This CDR3 is 13 amino acids long. CDR3 sequence: CAISRDRVTEAFF. The CDR3 DNA reads TGTGCCATCAGTCGAGACAGGGTTACTGAAGCTTTCTTT.

This clonotype came up many times. This chain joins TRBV5-6 and TRBJ1-2; D gene unclear. The germline V and J ends were trimmed by 4 bases and 4 bases, with 11 bases remaining between them. The CDR3 is made up of 13 amino acids. Per germline, CDR1 SGHDT and CDR2 YYEEEE. For the CDR3, the DNA is TGTGCCAGCAGCGTGGGGATGTCCTATGGCTACACCTTC. Translating gives CASSVGMSYGYTF.

This clonotype showed up many times. This rearrangement joins TRBV5-1 to TRBJ2-3; D remains ambiguous. The CDR3 contains 16 residues. V was clipped by 3 bases and J by 0 bases, with 14 bases between them. Germline CDR1 is SGHRS and CDR2 is YFSETQ. Here the CDR3 DNA reads TGCGCCAGCAGCTCCCACTGGGGTGCTAGCACAGATACGCAGTATTTT. Residues: CASSSHWGASTDTQYF.

This rearrangement joins TRBV5-5 to TRBJ2-1, with a weak D call TRBD2 (6 bases). The CDR3 contains 17 residues. CDR1 is SGHKS, CDR2 YYEKEE, per germline (reference sequence). Trimming cost V 4 bases and J 3 bases, with 20 bases left between them. The CDR3 spells CASSAIGGSGYYNEQFF. The CDR3 DNA is TGTGCCAGCAGCGCAATTGGAGGTAGCGGATACTACAATGAGCAGTTCTTC.

This clonotype was seen more than once but under ten times. The chain uses TRBV6-2 or TRBV6-3 and TRBJ1-6; TRBD1 is a possible D gene (6 bases). Germline loops: CDR1 MNHEY, CDR2 SVGEGT. This CDR3 is built from 13 residues. V lost 6 bases to trimming and J lost 7 bases, with 10 bases between them. The chain's CDR3 is CASSGQTNSPLHF. CDR3 nucleotides: TGTGCCAGCAGCGGACAGACGAATTCACCCCTCCACTTT.

The J gene is TRBJ2-1, the V gene TRBV19; either TRBD1 or TRBD2 may supply D (6 bases each). V shed 9 bases and J shed 2 bases, with 17 bases lying between them. The CDR3 is 15 residues long. From germline, CDR1 is LNHDA and CDR2 SQIVND (reference sequence). The CDR3 spells CASVEGRGTYNEQFF. CDR3 coding DNA: TGTGCCAGCGTGGAGGGCAGGGGAACCTACAATGAGCAGTTCTTC. Looking up the rest from reference TRBV19 and TRBJ2-1 gives the full variable domain: DGGITQSPKYLFRKEGQNVTLSCEQNLNHDAMYWYRQDPGQGLRLIYYSQIVNDFQKGDIAEGYSVSREKKESFPLTVTSAQKNPTAFYLCASVEGRGTYNEQFFGPGTRLTVL.

The chain uses TRBV9 and TRBJ2-1; 7 positions match TRBD2. V trimming: 3 bases; J trimming: 7 bases; junction bases outside the gene matches: 13. CDR1 and CDR2 from the germline V gene are SGDLS and YYNGEE. The CDR3 is made up of 16 amino acids. The CDR3 region is CASSGTSMRSGNEQFF. The CDR3 DNA is TGTGCCAGCAGCGGGACTAGTATGAGGAGTGGAAATGAGCAGTTCTTC.

V is TRBV18 and J is TRBJ1-2; D is ambiguous. Germline V gene sequence: CDR1 KGHSH, CDR2 LQKENI. This CDR3 is built from 13 residues. V was trimmed by 3 bases and J by 6 bases, leaving 11 bases between them. The CDR3 protein is CASSPGSRDGYTF. The CDR3 nucleotides are TGTGCCAGCTCACCGGGGTCACGGGATGGCTACACCTTC.

In this sample, this clonotype turned up a few times. V is TRBV12-3 or TRBV12-4 and J is TRBJ2-7; 9 bases agree with TRBD1. V lost 6 bases and J lost 5; bases outside the gene matches: 5. The CDR3 covers 13 residues. The CDR3 sequence is CASSRDRADEQYF. The DNA of the CDR3 is TGTGCCAGCAGCAGGGACAGGGCGGACGAGCAGTACTTC.

This chain links TRBV28 with TRBJ2-4; unclear D gene. Germline V gene data show CDR1 as MDHEN and CDR2 as SYDVKM. V lost 6 bases, J lost 6 bases, and 12 bases lay in between. CDR3 length equals 13 residues. CDR3 residues: CASSRLPGNIQYF. DNA for the CDR3: TGTGCCAGCAGCCGCCTCCCAGGAAACATTCAGTACTTC. The full variable domain, in which reference TRBV28 and TRBJ2-4 provide the parts outside the CDR3, is DVKVTQSSRYLVKRTGEKVFLECVQDMDHENMFWYRQDPGLGLRLIYFSYDVKMKEKGDIPEGYSVSREKKERFSLILESASTNQTSMYLCASSRLPGNIQYFGAGTRLSVL.

At least ten counts were recorded for this clonotype. The chain carries TRBV5-1 and TRBJ2-1; D unresolved. The germline gives CDR1 SGHRS, CDR2 YFSETQ. Trimming removed 1 base from V and 8 bases from J, with 7 bases in between. The CDR3 covers 12 residues. DNA of the CDR3: TGCGCCAGCAGCTTGCGCCGGGATGAGCAGTTCTTC. It yields the protein CASSLRRDEQFF.

This clonotype showed up many times. This chain links TRBV20-1 with TRBJ2-3; D is unresolved. The CDR3 totals 14 residues. Germline-derived CDR1 and CDR2 are DFQATT and SNEGSKA (reference sequence). Trimming took off 2 bases at V and 2 bases at J, with 11 bases between the two ends. In nucleotides, the CDR3 is TGCAGTGCTAGAAGGAGTTGGTACACAGATACGCAGTATTTT. Translated, it gives CSARRSWYTDTQYF.

On this clonotype: A read error may account for a junction end that differs from germline. The chain couples TRBV28 to TRBJ1-2; 7 bases align to TRBD1. This CDR3 region has 13 residues. Germline CDR1 is MDHEN and CDR2 is SYDVKM. The CDR3 sequence: CASSPRGNSGYTF. CDR3 bases: TGTGCCAGCAGTCCCAGGGGGAACTCTGGCTACACCTTC.

The rearrangement uses TRBV7-6 and TRBJ1-2; 7 bases fit TRBD1. J was trimmed by 5 bases and V by 5 bases; bases with no gene match: 8. Per the germline V gene, CDR1 is SGHVS and CDR2 is FNYEAQ. The CDR3 totals 14 residues. CDR3 in amino acids: CASSTGQSSYGYTF. In nucleotides, the CDR3 is TGTGCCAGCAGCACGGGACAGTCTTCGTATGGCTACACCTTC.

The J gene is TRBJ2-7, the V gene TRBV4-2; possible D gene TRBD2, 5 bases. Germline V gives CDR1 LGHNA, CDR2 YNFKEQ. This CDR3 comprises 14 residues. Between the trimmed V and J ends, which lost 1 base and 4 bases, there was a span of 11 bases. Here the CDR3 reads CASSQGPAAYEQYF. The CDR3 coding sequence is TGTGCCAGCAGCCAAGGTCCAGCGGCTTACGAGCAGTACTTC.

There are a few counts of this clonotype. The rearrangement joins TRBV4-1 to TRBJ1-2; the D gene is possibly TRBD1 (5 bases). The CDR3 loop spans 13 amino acids. Trimming stripped 8 bases from V and 8 bases from J, with 18 bases between. Germline V lookup: CDR1 MGHRA, CDR2 YSYEKL. CDR3 region: CASCLRRDEGYTF. The CDR3 DNA follows: TGCGCCAGCTGTCTCCGTAGGGACGAGGGCTACACCTTC.

This clonotype was seen more than once but under ten times. This chain uses TRBV4-3 with TRBJ2-1, with 7 bases that match TRBD2. Trimming cost V 5 bases and J 6 bases; bases outside gene matches: 13. CDR3 length: 16 residues. Germline lookup yields CDR1 LGHNA and CDR2 YSLEER. The CDR3 spells CASSDWTRPPANEQFF. CDR3 nucleotide sequence: TGCGCCAGCAGCGACTGGACTAGACCCCCCGCCAATGAGCAGTTCTTC.